This T cell receptor (beta chain) was obtained from a study of blood T cell repertoires in COVID-19. About the research overall: There were acute and convalescent COVID-19 samples, and they came from the United States, Italy and Spain.

Original methodology: Reference gene primer amplification gave estimated nucleated cell counts. Assay: immunoSEQ multiplex PCR; the TCRdb copy retains only in-frame clones and omits some. Clone size and the V and J calls come from that table; the DNA yielded D and trimming. The sample lists under 150,000 clones; more than 70% were seen once. Turning to this clone: A read error may account for a junction end that differs from germline.

The CDR3 contains 15 residues. Germline-derived CDR1 and CDR2 are SSHAT and FNYEAQ (reference sequence). The sample taken for sequencing was peripheral blood. The V gene is TRBV7-7, the J gene TRBJ2-1; perhaps TRBD1 as D (5 bases). The clonotype was recovered from a man between 45 and 60 years old with active or convalescent COVID-19. The CDR3: CASSLRDSSYNEQFF. The CDR3 bases are TGTGCTAGCAGCCTCAGGGATAGCTCCTACAATGAGCAGTTCTTC. Using reference TRBV7-7 and TRBJ2-1 for the parts outside the CDR3, the full variable domain is GAGVSQSPRYKVTKRGQDVTLRCDPISSHATLYWYQQALGQGPEFLTYFNYEAQPDKSGLPSDRFSAERPEGSISTLTIQRTEQRDSAMYRCASSLRDSSYNEQFFGPGTRLTVL.